This entry concerns a single TCR beta chain. There is no known antigen for this receptor. This sequence may be a read error, since a much larger clone differs from it by one base. Distinct nucleotide sequences in the sample also encode this CDR3. This record comes from a study of shared clonotypes between healthy human individuals (dated by TCRdb to 2018 to 2020). At the level of the whole study: Two women and three men aged 18 to 49 years were included in the cohort. Leukapheresis yielded between about 0.94 and 8.9 billion PBMCs per donor. To estimate repertoire size and how much clonotype sharing occurs between individuals, the study deeply sequenced the blood TCR repertoires of about five healthy adults. Different laboratories and diverse techniques were used to prepare libraries and sequence TCR repertoires, to increase sequencing depth and limit assay-specific biases. Overall study results and their limits: Based on pairwise subsampling, the degree of clonotype sharing among donors was expected to be affected by sequencing depth. Sampling was restricted to blood, and TCR repertoires in tissue are likely to differ from TCR repertoires in blood. The genetic and exposure-history diversity represented was limited by the small number of donors.

CDR3 length: 15 amino acids, cysteine to phenylalanine. Solely the CDR3 DNA is kept, with 45 bases framed from the first base. As encoded in the germline V gene (reference sequence), CDR1 is MNHEY while CDR2 is SMNVEV. Donors were healthy HIV-negative adults with no recently reported acute infections or vaccinations. Every donor was a Caucasian adult living in Nashville, Tennessee, USA. In the unsorted samples, some 94 million PBMCs were counted, and genomic DNA was extracted using the QIAamp DNA Blood Mini kit. Blood was obtained by leukapheresis, after which PBMCs were separated by Ficoll-Histopaque density gradient centrifugation and cryopreserved in liquid nitrogen vapor phase. Using the deep immunoSEQ assay, TCR CDR3 regions were amplified from genomic DNA by multiplex PCR. Extracted genomic DNA from each cell subset was distributed evenly across all wells of several immunoSEQ 96-well plates, and each plate was treated as a replicate. For unsorted PBMC, around 300 ng genomic DNA, equal to roughly 32,000 T cell genomes, was loaded into each replicate PCR. Ten immunoSEQ deep assay plates were used to sequence unsorted PBMC genomic DNA. Purified libraries were quantified with a Qubit 3.0 fluorometer, sized on a Bioanalyzer 2100, and re-quantified with the KAPA Library Quantification kit. A separate single-read 150-cycle Illumina NextSeq 550 flow cell was used to sequence each immunoSEQ 96-well plate. The original pipeline was this. The immunoSEQ output contained only junctional sequences without quality scores, so filtering could not match that applied to full-length reads. To assign V/J genes and CDR3, sequences were annotated using PyIR, a Python wrapper for IgBLAST v1.9, with IMGT germline references. Any read was removed if the V/J assignment was weak (E-value above 1e-6), the CDR3 was missing, or the read contained stop codons, out-of-frame junctions, or ambiguous translated residues. V3J clonotypes were defined as sequences sharing the same inferred V gene, J gene, and CDR3 amino acid sequence. Percentage overlap between repertoires was calculated by dividing the number of shared unique clonotypes by the size of the smaller repertoire. Repertoire richness was assessed with RTK rarefaction, the Chao1 estimator, and Recon v2.1 estimates of unobserved clonotypes. TCRdb took over this immuneACCESS table, retaining in-frame rearrangements with V and J assigned. Such tables are incomplete; in checked studies, under half of the missing clones stem from an unresolved V gene, and the remainder is unexplained. The V and J calls and clone size were taken over from that table, and D and trimming were inferred from the DNA. The sample table records hundreds of thousands of clones; 70% to 80% of these occur just once. The ten largest clones take up 12% of the sample.

The sequence derives from a middle-aged woman in good health. Some clones in this sample may be carry-over from other donors' samples. Sequencing used PBMCs. The V gene is TRBV27 and the J gene is TRBJ1-1, and perhaps TRBD1 as D gene, on 6 matching bases. The CDR3 reads as follows: CASSVAGTLNTEAFF. The DNA sequence is given as TGTGCCAGCAGCGTTGCGGGGACACTGAACACTGAAGCTTTCTTC.